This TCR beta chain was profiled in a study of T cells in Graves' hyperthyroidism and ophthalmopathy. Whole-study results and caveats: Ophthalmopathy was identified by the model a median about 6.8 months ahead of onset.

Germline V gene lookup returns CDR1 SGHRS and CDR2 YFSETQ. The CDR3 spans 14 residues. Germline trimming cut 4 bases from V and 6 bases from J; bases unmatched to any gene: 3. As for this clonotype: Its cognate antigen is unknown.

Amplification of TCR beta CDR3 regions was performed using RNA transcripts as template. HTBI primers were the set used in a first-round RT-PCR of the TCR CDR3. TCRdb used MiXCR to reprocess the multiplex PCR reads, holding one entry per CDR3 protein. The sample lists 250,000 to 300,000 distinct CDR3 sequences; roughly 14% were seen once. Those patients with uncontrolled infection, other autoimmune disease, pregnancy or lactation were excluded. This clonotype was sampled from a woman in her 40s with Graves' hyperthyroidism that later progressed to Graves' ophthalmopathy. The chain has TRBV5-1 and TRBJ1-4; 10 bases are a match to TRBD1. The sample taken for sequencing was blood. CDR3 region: CASSAGQGDEKLFF. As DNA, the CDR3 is TGCGCCAGCAGCGCCGGACAGGGGGATGAAAAACTGTTTTTT.